This TCR beta chain originates from a study of blood T cell repertoires in COVID-19 (dated by TCRdb to the early 2020s). About the investigation overall: Samples covering the acute and convalescent phases of COVID-19 were provided by collaborators in the United States, Italy and Spain. The prospective study material was composed of cDNA or gDNA derived from T cells, B-cell-depleted T cells, or PBMCs. Deeply sampled blood TCRbeta repertoires from subjects exposed to, actively infected with, or recovered from COVID-19 were included in the dataset. The repertoires were released in a freely available public database intended as a resource for research on the immune response to SARS-CoV-2. Samples came from the ongoing ImmuneRACE study (first 160 participants) plus 1,254 subjects from 6 global collaborators. Nearly every sample came with metadata listing a de-identified subject ID, COVID-19 status, age in years and sex. Where HLA class I and class II types were available, the types were taken from metadata supplied by the sample provider, not from assay-based typing. The research as a whole found: How much clinical and demographic metadata was included differed by source and by participant, and the metadata was provided uncurated.

Whole blood was collected in K2EDTA tubes by collaborating institutions according to the institutions' own protocols. For TCRbeta analysis, collaborator samples were shipped as frozen whole blood, as isolated PBMCs, or as DNA extracted from either sample type. V and J are truncated by 4 bases and 3 bases respectively, leaving an intervening sequence of 7 bases. From its cysteine to its phenylalanine, the CDR3 spans 13 amino acids. The only DNA kept is the CDR3, 39 bases in frame from the first base. In the germline V gene (reference sequence), CDR1 corresponds to MNHEY and CDR2 to SMNVEV. Note on this clone: What antigen it recognizes has not been identified. No much larger clone exists at a distance of one base, and base qualities are not known.

TCRbeta CDR3 regions were amplified from genomic DNA using the immunoSEQ Assay, a bias-controlled multiplex PCR. The authors' pipeline ran thus. The number of nucleated cells in each sample was estimated by amplification of reference gene primers within the assay. Sequence reads were collapsed and filtered to measure the absolute abundance of every unique TCRbeta CDR3 rearrangement. For each sample, productive Simpson clonality was calculated as the square root of Simpson's diversity index across productive rearrangements. The table comes from immuneACCESS by way of TCRdb, which keeps in-frame sequences with V and J called. Part of the clones is missing from these tables; in studies checked, under half for an unresolved V gene and the rest for unknown reasons. The DNA was the basis for D and trimming; V, J and clone size are from that table. Recorded for this sample are around 24,000 clones; roughly 89% of them occurred a single time. Roughly 29% of the sample goes to the ten largest clones.

The chain links TRBV27 with TRBJ1-5; the D gene identity is not certain. The sample was peripheral blood. This clonotype was obtained from a woman in her sixties or seventies with active COVID-19. The CDR3 corresponds to CASSSSFNQPQHF. The nucleotide sequence is TGTGCCAGCAGTTCGTCCTTCAATCAGCCCCAGCATTTT.